Listed here are 14 T cell receptor beta chains from one sample, sequenced in a study of T-cell memory formation after mild COVID-19. Via MiXCR, TCRdb re-called the 5' RACE reads, giving one row per CDR3 protein. This sample has about 560,000 distinct CDR3 sequences; roughly a fifth occur once, and the top ten carry about 8.4%. The sequenced sample was PBMCs or a T cell subset sorted from them (not recorded which). All receptors come from an adult woman who had mild COVID-19 (a few samples of this study predate the infection). Cell type and time point are not known.

V gene TRBV20-1 combines with J gene TRBJ2-3; perhaps TRBD2 as D (6 bases). Trimming took 1 base from V and 0 from J, leaving 14 bases between them. CDR1 is DFQATT and CDR2 is SNEGSKA in the germline V gene (reference sequence). The CDR3 sequence is 16 residues long. The CDR3, as DNA: TGCAGTGCTAGAGCCCATTTAGCGGTTAGCACAGATACGCAGTATTTT. Protein sequence: CSARAHLAVSTDTQYF.

The rearrangement uses TRBV4-1 and TRBJ1-1; D may be TRBD1 (5 bases). V was cut by 0 bases and J by 7 bases, with 12 bases left in between. Per the germline V gene, CDR1 is MGHRA and CDR2 is YSYEKL. This CDR3 spans 14 amino acids. CDR3 coding DNA: TGCGCCAGCAGCCAAGATGGGGGTTACGGTGAAGCTTTCTTT. This encodes CASSQDGGYGEAFF.

The genes are TRBV20-1 and TRBJ1-5; 10 bases agree with TRBD1. The CDR3 has 16 amino acids. Germline loops: CDR1 DFQATT, CDR2 SNEGSKA (reference sequence). Trimming at V came to 5 bases and at J to 0 bases, leaving 7 bases not matched to a gene. The CDR3 DNA is TGCAGTGCTGAGGGACAGGGGTACTATAGCAATCAGCCCCAGCATTTT. It codes for CSAEGQGYYSNQPQHF.

This CDR3 is CSVRKDTQYF. The DNA for the CDR3 is TGCAGCGTTCGTAAGGATACGCAGTATTTT. V usage is TRBV29-1 and J usage is TRBJ2-3; D gene uncertain. Germline V lookup: CDR1 SQVTM, CDR2 ANQGSEA. The CDR3 is made up of 10 amino acids. The ends were cut back, 5 bases at V and 6 bases at J, with 6 bases in the middle.

CDR3 protein: CASSEATVGLAVEEFF. The DNA of the CDR3 is TGTGCCAGCAGTGAAGCGACCGTGGGGCTAGCGGTCGAAGAATTCTTC. The chain links TRBV2 to TRBJ2-1, with 7 positions matching TRBD2. J gave up 16 bases and V 0 bases, and 18 bases lay outside the gene matches. The CDR3 runs to 16 residues. From germline, CDR1 is SNHLY and CDR2 FYNNEI.

The rearrangement joins TRBV12-3 or TRBV12-4 to TRBJ1-1; D is unresolved. The CDR3 runs 14 residues. The V gene lost 0 bases and the J gene lost 1 base, with 6 bases spanning the gap. The CDR3: CASSLAHKNTEAFF. The CDR3 bases are TGTGCCAGCAGTTTAGCCCATAAGAACACTGAAGCTTTCTTT.

This clonotype was seen more than once but under ten times. V gene TRBV24-1 combines with J gene TRBJ2-1; weak D call: TRBD2 (5 bases). The CDR3 totals 14 residues. Looked up from germline, CDR1 is KGHDR and CDR2 is SFDVKD. V lost 6 bases, J lost 7 bases, and 15 bases lay in between. Here the CDR3 DNA reads TGTGCCACCAGTAACCGGGATATATCGAATGAGCAGTTCTTC. Its protein is CATSNRDISNEQFF.

This rearrangement joins TRBV4-1 to TRBJ1-5; D unresolved. This CDR3 contains 15 residues. The V and J ends lost 0 bases and 1 base respectively, with 7 bases between them. Germline V lookup: CDR1 MGHRA, CDR2 YSYEKL. The CDR3 reads CASSQDSRSNQPQHF. The CDR3 region has the DNA TGCGCCAGCAGCCAAGATTCCCGGAGCAATCAGCCCCAGCATTTT.

The chain carries TRBV7-9 and TRBJ2-7; tentatively, D is TRBD1 (7 bases). The CDR3 extends over 15 amino acids. Trimming cost V 3 bases and J 2 bases, with 14 bases left between them. In germline, CDR1 is SEHNR, CDR2 FQNEAQ (reference sequence). In nucleotides, the CDR3 is TGTGCCAGCAGCTTCCCAGGGGGGAGTACCTACGAGCAGTACTTC. This codes for CASSFPGGSTYEQYF.

Only a few counts were recorded for this clonotype. The gene calls are TRBV9 and TRBJ1-6, with D uncertain. Trimming shortened V by 5 bases and J by 9 bases, and 12 bases separated the two germline ends. CDR3 length: 13 amino acids. Germline CDR1 and CDR2: SGDLS and YYNGEE. The CDR3 DNA follows: TGTGCCAGCAGGGATGGCCCAAGTTCACCCCTCCACTTT. The encoded protein is CASRDGPSSPLHF.

In its sample, this clonotype was seen many times. The chain uses TRBV5-1 and TRBJ2-7; a weak D match, TRBD2 (6 bases). V gave up 0 bases and J gave up 1 base, with 14 bases separating them. The CDR3 is 16 amino acids. Germline V lookup: CDR1 SGHRS, CDR2 YFSETQ. CDR3 region: CASSLVGTGDSYEQYF. In nucleotides, the CDR3 is TGCGCCAGCAGCTTGGTAGGGACGGGGGATTCCTACGAGCAGTACTTC.

Only a few counts were recorded for this clonotype. The chain employs TRBV5-1 and TRBJ2-7, with a tentative D call TRBD2 (5 bases). The CDR3 is 14 amino acids. Germline V lookup: CDR1 SGHRS, CDR2 YFSETQ. Trimming cost V 0 bases and J 5 bases, with 12 bases left between them. The CDR3 nucleotides are TGCGCCAGCAGCTTGGGAGAGGGCCAGGACGAGCAGTACTTC. Translating it yields CASSLGEGQDEQYF.

This clonotype was picked up a small number of times. CDR3 sequence: CASSPQAGEGNEQFF. CDR3 nucleotide sequence: TGTGCCAGCAGCCCCCAAGCGGGAGAAGGGAATGAGCAGTTCTTC. The rearrangement joins TRBV3-1 to TRBJ2-1; 8 bases agree with TRBD2. Trimming took 4 bases from V and 7 from J; bases not matched to a gene: 9. Germline V gene data show CDR1 as LGHDT and CDR2 as YNNKEL (reference sequence). CDR3 length: 15 residues.

This clonotype turned up a few times. This chain joins TRBV12-3 or TRBV12-4 and TRBJ2-7, with TRBD2 as a possible D gene (6 bases). The CDR3 has 13 residues. V was clipped by 5 bases and J by 3 bases, with 11 bases between them. This CDR3 is CASSARLVYEQYF. Here the CDR3 DNA reads TGTGCCAGCAGTGCCAGACTAGTCTACGAGCAGTACTTC.